This is a list of T cell receptor beta chains from one sample in a study of CD8+ T cells in alopecia areata. Libraries were prepared by immunoSEQ multiplex PCR; TCRdb keeps only in-frame clonotypes and omits some of them. Altogether fewer than 200,000 clones are present, around 50% being singletons, with the ten largest covering about 15%. The input for sequencing was CD4+ T cells sorted from blood, taken at week 0. The receptors were gathered from a human donor with alopecia areata. Both conserved end residues are part of each CDR3. Fields, in order: J gene, V gene, clone size, CDR3 protein. Size tells how often a clone was seen (once, few, many) or the class of an expanded clone, and some rows leave it out.

J: TRBJ2-7
V: TRBV20-1
size: NA
CDR3: CSARGTYEQYF

J: TRBJ2-5
V: TRBV7-9
size: NA
CDR3: CASSLRGKETQYF

J: TRBJ2-5
V: TRBV6-1
size: few
CDR3: CASSEVSRETQYF

J: TRBJ2-6
V: TRBV30
size: NA
CDR3: CAWSRAGSSGANVLTF

J: TRBJ2-7
V: TRBV6-5
size: NA
CDR3: CASKQVNEQYF

J: TRBJ2-1
V: TRBV5-6
size: once
CDR3: CASSLGPRNEQFF

J: TRBJ1-2
V: TRBV27
size: NA
CDR3: CASSGLTGMGYGYTF

J: TRBJ1-1
V: TRBV4-1
size: NA
CDR3: CASSRLVDRSNTEAFF

J: TRBJ2-5
V: TRBV5-1
size: NA
CDR3: CASSSRRGQETQYF

J: TRBJ1-6
V: TRBV19
size: few
CDR3: CASTAGLTNGYSPLHF

J: TRBJ2-7
V: TRBV18
size: NA
CDR3: CASSPPGSPGIEQYF

J: TRBJ2-1
V: TRBV29-1
size: NA
CDR3: CSVAPWRDNEQFF

J: TRBJ1-2
V: TRBV19
size: few
CDR3: CASAEILRGGYTF

J: TRBJ2-6
V: TRBV27
size: NA
CDR3: CASSFEGWSSGANVLTF

J: TRBJ1-1
V: TRBV4-1
size: NA
CDR3: CASSQNRPRNTEAFF

J: TRBJ2-1
V: TRBV30
size: NA
CDR3: CAWSLQGSTYNEQFF

J: TRBJ2-7
V: TRBV9
size: few
CDR3: CASSVGQRSSYEQYF